This T cell receptor beta chain was retrieved from a study of T cells in Graves' hyperthyroidism and ophthalmopathy. On the study more broadly: Peripheral blood samples were taken at initial diagnosis, prior to any treatment.

Patients were excluded because of uncontrolled infection, other autoimmune disease, pregnancy or lactation. The PBMCs were taken from 10 ml of fresh peripheral blood. RNA transcripts gave rise to amplified TCR beta CDR3 regions. The HTBI primer set drove a first-round RT-PCR of the TCR CDR3. TCRdb itself ran the multiplex PCR reads through MiXCR, one entry per CDR3 protein. The table shows around 700,000 distinct CDR3 sequences, with approximately 19% occurring only once. CDR3 length: 13 amino acids. The ends lost 8 bases at V and 8 bases at J; junction bases unmatched: 9. Germline lookup yields CDR1 GTSNPN and CDR2 SVGIG (reference sequence). Ten or more counts support this clonotype. Its antigen is unidentified. Overall study findings and caveats: Blood held most thyroid clonotypes expanded above 0.001 frequency.

The chain recombines TRBV30 with TRBJ2-1; the match to TRBD1 covers 10 bases. Sequencing was carried out using blood. The sequence derives from a woman aged 45-65 years with Graves' hyperthyroidism that later progressed to Graves' ophthalmopathy. CDR3 protein: CATSGTGEDEQFF. CDR3 DNA sequence: TGTGCCACATCCGGGACAGGGGAAGATGAGCAGTTCTTC.